This T cell receptor (beta chain) originates from a study of blood T cell repertoires in COVID-19. Study at large: The samples span acute and convalescent COVID-19 from the United States, Italy and Spain. T cells, B-cell-depleted T cells, or PBMCs provided the cDNA or gDNA that served as material.

In the authors' methods: Cell counts per sample came from amplifying reference gene primers. The assay was immunoSEQ multiplex PCR, and TCRdb's table has in-frame clones only and misses some. The V and J calls and the clone size are those of that table, but D and trimming were determined from the DNA. The sample has about 260,000 clones; roughly 89% are singletons. Germline CDR1 and CDR2: MGHDK and SYGVNS. The CDR3 runs 17 residues. With 4 bases removed from V and 4 bases from J, the gap between germline ends came to 17 bases. The chain links TRBV25-1 to TRBJ2-6, with a weak D call TRBD1 (7 bases). The TCR sequence derives from a woman in her forties who had recovered from COVID-19. Sequencing was performed on peripheral blood. The CDR3 here is CASSAPRGAEGANVLTF. DNA for the CDR3: TGTGCCAGCAGTGCGCCCAGGGGGGCGGAAGGGGCCAACGTCCTGACTTTC.